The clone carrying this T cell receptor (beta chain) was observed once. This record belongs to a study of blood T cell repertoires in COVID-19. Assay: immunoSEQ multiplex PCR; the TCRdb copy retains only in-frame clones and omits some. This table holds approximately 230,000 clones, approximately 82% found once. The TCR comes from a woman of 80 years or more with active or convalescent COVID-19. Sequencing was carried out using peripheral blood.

Written as DNA, the CDR3 is TGTGCCAGCAGTTACTCTTGGAACGAGCGGTATGGCTACACCTTC. The encoded protein is CASSYSWNERYGYTF. The J gene is TRBJ1-2, the V gene TRBV6-6; D unresolved. V dropped 0 bases and J dropped 5 bases, with 13 bases sitting between them. Germline lookup yields CDR1 MNHNY and CDR2 SVGAGI (reference sequence). The CDR3 contains 15 residues.